A single sample gave rise to the 25 T cell receptor beta chains below, sequenced in a study of technical replicates of blood from a few donors (TCRdb year 2017). Library construction relied on the immunoSEQ multiplex PCR assay. TCRdb retrieved this table from immuneACCESS and kept in-frame rearrangements only. Not all clones are present; in checked studies, unresolved V genes account for under half, and no reason is known for the remainder. This sample lists about 97,000 clones; about 95% were detected once. The ten largest make up over 0.25% of the sample. Input material: T cells isolated from PBMCs. These receptors were obtained from a human donor in good health.

The chain's CDR3 is CAISVGQGMSYGYTF. The CDR3 coding sequence is TGTGCCATCAGTGTAGGACAGGGGATGAGCTATGGCTACACCTTC. This chain joins TRBV10-3 and TRBJ1-2; 9 bases line up with TRBD1. CDR3 length: 15 residues. CDR1 and CDR2 (germline): ENHRY, SYGVKD. J lost 4 bases, V lost 4 bases, and 7 bases had no gene match.

This clone was detected only once. The V gene is TRBV7-8, the J gene TRBJ2-1; the D gene is possibly TRBD2 (6 bases). The CDR3 has 14 amino acids. The ends were cut back, 3 bases at V and 7 bases at J, with 13 bases in the middle. Germline values: CDR1 SGHVS, CDR2 FQNEAQ. The CDR3 region has the DNA TGTGCCAGCAGCTTCACGGGAGCCACGAATGAGCAGTTCTTC. Amino acids: CASSFTGATNEQFF.

CDR3 protein: CASSDSGHEQYF. The DNA for the CDR3 is TGTGCCAGCAGTGATTCAGGTCACGAGCAGTACTTC. The chain employs TRBV6-1 and TRBJ2-7; no definite D call. V was trimmed by 3 bases and J by 5 bases, leaving 8 bases between them. This CDR3 spans 12 amino acids. Germline assignment: CDR1 MNHNS and CDR2 SASEGT.

This chain links TRBV28 with TRBJ2-2; 10 nucleotides agree with TRBD1. The CDR3 is 15 amino acids. Losses at the gene ends were 7 bases for V and 7 bases for J; bases not matched to a gene: 9. Germline assignment: CDR1 MDHEN and CDR2 SYDVKM. The chain's CDR3 is CASTDGTGVNGELFF. The CDR3 DNA sequence: TGTGCCAGCACGGACGGGACAGGGGTAAACGGGGAGCTGTTTTTT.

J is TRBJ1-1 and V is TRBV7-3; D perhaps matches TRBD1 (5 bases). The germline V gene encodes CDR1 SGHTA and CDR2 FQGTGA. The CDR3 runs to 15 residues. Trimming stripped 4 bases from V and 5 bases from J, with 17 bases between. The CDR3 DNA is TGTGCCAGCAGCTCTGGTTATTGGGGGGAGACTGAAGCTTTCTTT. Translated: CASSSGYWGETEAFF.

The chain uses TRBV15 and TRBJ2-1, with 11 bases aligning to TRBD2. CDR1 is LNHNV and CDR2 is YYDKDF in the germline V gene (reference sequence). There are 16 residues in the CDR3. V lost 3 bases, J lost 4 bases, and 5 bases stayed unmatched. The CDR3 reads CATSSELAGAYNEQFF. The CDR3, as DNA: TGTGCCACCAGCAGTGAACTAGCGGGAGCTTACAATGAGCAGTTCTTC.

This rearrangement joins TRBV30 to TRBJ2-5; D is possibly TRBD1 (6 bases). The V gene's germline CDR1 is GTSNPN and CDR2 SVGIG (reference sequence). Trimming left V 3 bases short and J 5 bases short, with 13 bases between. The CDR3 runs to 13 residues. The CDR3 spells CAWSLGGRETQYF. CDR3 DNA: TGTGCCTGGAGCCTAGGGGGAAGGGAGACCCAGTACTTC. The complete variable domain, with remaining parts taken from reference TRBV30 and TRBJ2-5, reads SQTIHQWPATLVQPVGSPLSLECTVEGTSNPNLYWYRQAAGRGLQLLFYSVGIGQISSEVPQNLSASRPQDRQFILSSKKLLLSDSGFYLCAWSLGGRETQYFGPGTRLLVL.

This clone has more than one count but fewer than ten. The V gene is TRBV5-4, the J gene TRBJ1-4; D gene unclear. The V end lost 1 base, the J end lost 6 bases, and 22 bases lay between the germline ends. Germline V gene lookup returns CDR1 SGHNT and CDR2 YYREEE (reference sequence). The CDR3 runs 18 residues. CDR3 region: CASSLFGGFRSPDEKLFF. The CDR3 nucleotides read TGTGCCAGCAGCTTGTTTGGCGGATTTAGGTCACCTGATGAAAAACTGTTTTTT.

This clone was recorded once. V gene TRBV28 combines with J gene TRBJ2-1, with TRBD1 matching over 9 bases. CDR3 length equals 14 residues. Germline CDR1 is MDHEN and CDR2 is SYDVKM. V gave up 3 bases and J gave up 8 bases; unmatched junction bases: 5. The CDR3 region is CASSLTGGRHEQFF. For the CDR3, the DNA is TGTGCCAGCAGTTTGACAGGGGGTCGGCATGAGCAGTTCTTC.

V usage is TRBV5-8 and J usage is TRBJ2-3; TRBD2 matches 7 bases. CDR3 length equals 14 residues. Per the germline V gene, CDR1 is SGHTS and CDR2 is YDEGEE. V lost 10 bases and J lost 2; bases outside the gene matches: 10. The CDR3 nucleotides read TGTGCCTCGTCAAGCGGGACCTACACAGATACGCAGTATTTT. Translating gives CASSSGTYTDTQYF.

This chain connects TRBV6-5 to TRBJ2-6; D ambiguous. Germline V lookup: CDR1 MNHEY, CDR2 SVGAGI. The CDR3 is 15 residues long. V was shortened by 3 bases and J by 2 bases, with 8 bases between the two germline ends. In nucleotides, the CDR3 is TGTGCCAGCAGTTATCTCCCAGCTGGGGCCAACGTCCTGACTTTC. Its protein is CASSYLPAGANVLTF.

This clone was observed a handful of times. The chain has TRBV27 and TRBJ1-5, with a tentative D call TRBD1 (5 bases). CDR3 length: 14 amino acids. The V end lost 6 bases, the J end lost 6 bases, and 15 bases lay between the germline ends. Looked up from germline, CDR1 is MNHEY and CDR2 is SMNVEV (reference sequence). The CDR3 protein is CASRVDSRSQPQHF. DNA for the CDR3: TGTGCCAGCAGGGTAGACAGCCGCAGTCAGCCCCAGCATTTT.

This sequence joins TRBV6-1 and TRBJ2-7; 7 nucleotides line up with TRBD1. There are 13 residues in the CDR3. The germline V gene encodes CDR1 MNHNS and CDR2 SASEGT. The V segment lost 4 bases and the J segment 0 bases; nucleotides outside the gene matches: 0. The CDR3 spells CASSGQGSYEQYF. In nucleotides, the CDR3 is TGTGCCAGCAGTGGACAGGGCTCCTACGAGCAGTACTTC.

V gene TRBV28 combines with J gene TRBJ2-3, with 11 bases matching TRBD1. V shed 4 bases and J 6 bases; nucleotides not matched to a gene: 9. Germline loops: CDR1 MDHEN, CDR2 SYDVKM. The CDR3 sequence is 16 residues long. The CDR3 here is CASSSRDRGSRDTQYF. As DNA, the CDR3 is TGTGCCAGCAGTTCCCGGGACAGGGGGAGCAGGGATACGCAGTATTTT.

V is TRBV30 and J is TRBJ2-3; D is unresolved. V was cut by 3 bases and J by 0 bases, with 4 bases left in between. The CDR3 loop spans 12 amino acids. Germline CDR1 is GTSNPN and CDR2 is SVGIG (reference sequence). CDR3 DNA sequence: TGTGCCTGGAGCCCTAGCACAGATACGCAGTATTTT. As protein: CAWSPSTDTQYF.

This clone was seen just once. V gene TRBV6-5 combines with J gene TRBJ1-5; D is unresolved. The V end lost 7 bases, the J end lost 8 bases, and 15 bases lay between the germline ends. The CDR3 is 13 residues long. Germline CDR1 is MNHEY and CDR2 is SVGAGI. Here the CDR3 DNA reads TGTGCCAGCACTAACCAGGTTGGAAAGCCCCAGCATTTT. This translates into CASTNQVGKPQHF.

CDR3 sequence reads: CASTPGGLYEQYF. CDR3 nucleotides: TGTGCCAGCACCCCGGGTGGCCTCTACGAGCAGTACTTC. The genes are TRBV6-5 and TRBJ2-7; unclear D gene. The length of the CDR3 is 13 residues. Germline V gene lookup returns CDR1 MNHEY and CDR2 SVGAGI. Between the trimmed V and J ends, which lost 7 bases and 3 bases, there was a span of 13 bases.

The chain combines TRBV9 with TRBJ2-2; 11 bases are shared with TRBD2. Germline assignment: CDR1 SGDLS and CDR2 YYNGEE. CDR3 length: 17 amino acids. The V gene end was trimmed by 1 base and the J gene end by 6 bases; junction bases not matched to a gene: 8. The CDR3: CASSVSLAGGSPGELFF. The CDR3 DNA is TGTGCCAGCAGCGTAAGTCTAGCGGGAGGAAGCCCCGGGGAGCTGTTTTTT.

The chain carries TRBV7-9 and TRBJ1-1; the D gene is possibly TRBD1 (5 bases). Germline CDR1 SEHNR, CDR2 FQNEAQ (reference sequence). The CDR3 is made up of 15 amino acids. V was clipped by 0 bases and J by 2 bases, with 10 bases between them. As DNA, the CDR3 is TGTGCCAGCAGCTTAGCACAGGAGGGCAACACTGAAGCTTTCTTT. Protein sequence: CASSLAQEGNTEAFF.

The V call is TRBV7-9, the J call TRBJ1-1, with 7 bases identical to TRBD1. Germline CDR1 reads SEHNR; CDR2 reads FQNEAQ (reference sequence). V lost 4 bases and J lost 1; bases outside the gene matches: 6. The CDR3 runs 15 residues. The CDR3 DNA reads as TGTGCCAGCAGCTCCTACAGGGGCCCGAACACTGAAGCTTTCTTT. Translating gives CASSSYRGPNTEAFF.

V usage is TRBV6-1 and J usage is TRBJ1-1; D gene unclear. CDR3 length: 13 residues. Trimming took 4 bases from V and 1 from J, leaving 7 bases between them. Per germline, CDR1 MNHNS and CDR2 SASEGT. DNA for the CDR3: TGTGCCAGCAGTGTCGGTGGGAACACTGAAGCTTTCTTT. Encoded protein: CASSVGGNTEAFF.

V gene TRBV6-5 combines with J gene TRBJ2-5, with 7 bases matching TRBD2. This CDR3 spans 16 amino acids. The V gene's germline CDR1 is MNHEY and CDR2 SVGAGI. J was trimmed by 0 bases and V by 0 bases; bases with no gene match: 4. CDR3 loop: CASSYSLAEYQETQYF. DNA of the CDR3: TGTGCCAGCAGTTACTCTCTAGCGGAGTACCAAGAGACCCAGTACTTC.

This clone was counted between two and nine times. This rearrangement joins TRBV19 to TRBJ1-4; D not certain. Germline CDR1 LNHDA, CDR2 SQIVND (reference sequence). This CDR3 has 12 residues. V shed 5 bases and J shed 10 bases, with 11 bases lying between them. The CDR3 DNA reads as TGTGCCAGTAGTCCCTATCCGGGAAAACTGTTTTTT. This encodes CASSPYPGKLFF.

The chain employs TRBV30 and TRBJ2-2; TRBD2 might be the D (7 bases). The CDR3 is 15 amino acids. Trimming pared 2 bases from V and 4 bases from J, leaving 14 bases between. Germline CDR1 reads GTSNPN; CDR2 reads SVGIG (reference sequence). This CDR3 is CAWSSSGDTTGELFF. The CDR3 DNA follows: TGTGCCTGGAGTTCGAGCGGGGACACCACCGGGGAGCTGTTTTTT.

This chain connects TRBV6-1 to TRBJ2-5, with TRBD1 as a possible D gene (5 bases). Germline V gives CDR1 MNHNS, CDR2 SASEGT. Trimming removed 2 bases at V and 2 bases at J, with 12 bases between. The CDR3 contains 15 residues. The CDR3 coding sequence is TGTGCCAGCAGTGAACCGACAGAACTTCAAGAGACCCAGTACTTC. Its protein product is CASSEPTELQETQYF.